This T cell receptor (beta chain) was captured in a study of brain T cells in children with intractable seizures. Sequencing was performed with immunoSEQ multiplex PCR; in TCRdb, only in-frame clones are kept and a portion is missing. The table has 340,000 or so clones, about 93% seen once. The sample's time point: blood from clinic visit 5 months post-surgery; TSC patient then seizure free. The sequenced cases were selected for having the highest brain T cell transcript signatures. The length of the CDR3 is 15 residues. The germline V and J ends were trimmed by 3 bases and 2 bases, with 11 bases remaining between them. Germline CDR1 is SGDLS and CDR2 is YYNGEE.

This material consisted of peripheral blood, taken 4 to 5 months after surgery. The genes are TRBV9 and TRBJ2-2; D might be TRBD1 (5 bases). This clonotype was sampled from a boy in the first two years of life with tuberous sclerosis and intractable seizures. As DNA, the CDR3 is TGTGCCAGCAGCGCTTACAGGAGTAACACCGGGGAGCTGTTTTTT. It specifies CASSAYRSNTGELFF. Together with reference TRBV9 and TRBJ2-2, the CDR3 gives the full variable domain: DSGVTQTPKHLITATGQRVTLRCSPRSGDLSVYWYQQSLDQGLQFLIQYYNGEERAKGNILERFSAQQFPDLHSELNLSSLELGDSALYFCASSAYRSNTGELFFGEGSRLTVL.